A single sample is the source of the 25 T cell receptor beta chains below, sequenced in a study of T-cell memory formation after mild COVID-19. One entry per CDR3 protein, called by TCRdb with MiXCR from the 5' RACE reads. The sample comprises about 55,000 distinct CDR3 sequences, 9.5% of which are singletons, and about 1.2% rests with the top ten. The specimen sequenced was PBMCs or a T cell subset sorted from them (not recorded which). Every receptor here comes from a man aged 18 to 29 who had mild COVID-19 (a few samples of this study predate the infection). Cell type and time point are not known.

At least ten counts were recorded for this clonotype. The chain joins TRBV20-1 to TRBJ2-5, with D hard to call. The CDR3 length is 12 residues. CDR1 and CDR2 from the germline V gene are DFQATT and SNEGSKA (reference sequence). Trimming pared 1 base from V and 6 bases from J, leaving 9 bases between. As DNA, the CDR3 is TGCAGTGCTAGAGGCCAGCATCAGACCCAGTACTTC. The encoded protein is CSARGQHQTQYF.

This clonotype appeared many times. The chain carries TRBV20-1 and TRBJ2-3, with D tentatively TRBD2 (5 bases). V shed 6 bases and J shed 0 bases, with 19 bases lying between them. The CDR3 has 16 amino acids. Germline V lookup: CDR1 DFQATT, CDR2 SNEGSKA (reference sequence). The CDR3 region is CSAPPAGVGSTDTQYF. The CDR3 DNA is TGCAGTGCCCCACCGGCCGGGGTGGGGAGCACAGATACGCAGTATTTT.

A few counts support this clonotype. This rearrangement joins TRBV7-9 to TRBJ2-2; D remains ambiguous. The CDR3 loop spans 12 amino acids. The V end lost 11 bases, the J end lost 0 bases, and 7 bases lay between the germline ends. Per the germline V gene, CDR1 is SEHNR and CDR2 is FQNEAQ (reference sequence). The CDR3 DNA reads TGTGCCGGCGAGCCGAACACCGGGGAGCTGTTTTTT. Translated, it gives CAGEPNTGELFF.

The rearrangement joins TRBV9 to TRBJ2-5; no clear D. V lost 0 bases and J lost 1, with 7 bases in between. Per germline, CDR1 SGDLS and CDR2 YYNGEE. This CDR3 region has 14 residues. The CDR3 is CASSVGGPQETQYF. In nucleotides, the CDR3 is TGTGCCAGCAGCGTAGGCGGACCCCAAGAGACCCAGTACTTC. The full variable domain, in which reference TRBV9 and TRBJ2-5 provide the parts outside the CDR3, is DSGVTQTPKHLITATGQRVTLRCSPRSGDLSVYWYQQSLDQGLQFLIQYYNGEERAKGNILERFSAQQFPDLHSELNLSSLELGDSALYFCASSVGGPQETQYFGPGTRLLVL.

CDR3 DNA: TGTGCCAGCAGCCAAGGGCTAGGCTATAATTCACCCCTCCACTTT. Amino acids: CASSQGLGYNSPLHF. V is TRBV4-2 and J is TRBJ1-6; no firm D call. This CDR3 has 15 amino acids. Germline CDR1 LGHNA, CDR2 YNFKEQ. V was pared by 1 base and J by 3 bases, with 7 bases between.

The table lists this clonotype with many counts. V gene TRBV24-1 combines with J gene TRBJ2-3; 7 bases line up with TRBD2. The CDR3 runs 15 residues. V gave up 4 bases and J gave up 5 bases; unmatched junction bases: 8. Germline values: CDR1 KGHDR, CDR2 SFDVKD. The CDR3 sequence is CATSDTRGYGDTQYF. CDR3 DNA sequence: TGTGCCACCAGTGACACGCGGGGGTACGGAGATACGCAGTATTTT.

There are a few counts of this clonotype. This chain joins TRBV5-1 and TRBJ2-5, with D perhaps assigned TRBD1 or TRBD2 (5 bases each). Germline V gene data show CDR1 as SGHRS and CDR2 as YFSETQ. This CDR3 contains 18 residues. V gave up 4 bases and J gave up 4 bases, with 26 bases separating them. The CDR3 reads CASSLGAGGPGASETQYF. CDR3 bases: TGCGCCAGCAGCCTTGGGGCAGGAGGTCCCGGAGCATCAGAGACCCAGTACTTC.

The chain employs TRBV7-2 and TRBJ1-2; tentatively, D is TRBD1 (6 bases). Germline CDR1 reads SGHTA; CDR2 reads FQGNSA. CDR3 length equals 16 residues. V dropped 4 bases and J dropped 6 bases, with 21 bases sitting between them. The CDR3 here is CASSWAMEPGADGYTF. DNA for the CDR3: TGTGCCAGCAGCTGGGCAATGGAGCCGGGGGCGGATGGCTACACCTTC. Drawing the rest from reference TRBV7-2 and TRBJ1-2, the complete variable domain is GAGVSQSPSNKVTEKGKDVELRCDPISGHTALYWYRQSLGQGLEFLIYFQGNSAPDKSGLPSDRFSAERTGGSVSTLTIQRTQQEDSAVYLCASSWAMEPGADGYTFGSGTRLTVV.

This clonotype came up many times. This chain joins TRBV4-3 and TRBJ2-3; D may be TRBD1 (5 bases). The length of the CDR3 is 14 residues. Germline V gives CDR1 LGHNA, CDR2 YSLEER. Trimming left V 0 bases short and J 3 bases short, with 7 bases between. The CDR3 sequence: CASSQDPGTDTQYF. The CDR3 coding sequence is TGCGCCAGCAGCCAAGATCCAGGGACAGATACGCAGTATTTT.

The genes are TRBV2 and TRBJ2-4; possible D gene TRBD2, 6 bases. The V and J ends lost 3 bases and 7 bases respectively, with 10 bases between them. Germline CDR1 reads SNHLY; CDR2 reads FYNNEI. CDR3 length: 13 residues. DNA for the CDR3: TGTGCCAGCAGTGAGGGGGGTGGCAACATTCAGTACTTC. This encodes CASSEGGGNIQYF.

This clonotype has only a few counts. The CDR3 region has the DNA TGTGCCAGCAGCTCCTCGGGACAGGGGCAGTATTTT. Protein product: CASSSSGQGQYF. The chain carries TRBV7-2 and TRBJ2-3; 9 nucleotides agree with TRBD1. Germline V CDR1 and CDR2: SGHTA, FQGNSA. Germline trimming cut 4 bases from V and 11 bases from J; bases unmatched to any gene: 4. This CDR3 has 12 amino acids.

The rearrangement links TRBV5-1 to TRBJ1-1, with no clear D. CDR3 length: 14 residues. Germline loops: CDR1 SGHRS, CDR2 YFSETQ. The ends were cut back, 2 bases at V and 0 bases at J, with 8 bases in the middle. CDR3: CASSLTEVNTEAFF. In DNA, the CDR3 is TGCGCCAGCAGCTTAACAGAAGTGAACACTGAAGCTTTCTTT.

The sample holds a few counts of this clonotype. The chain carries TRBV10-3 and TRBJ1-5; no firm D call. V lost 0 bases and J lost 9, with 12 bases in between. The CDR3 has 14 amino acids. Germline V lookup: CDR1 ENHRY, CDR2 SYGVKD. As DNA, the CDR3 is TGTGCCATCAGTGAGTCTCTGGCTGGTCGGCCCCAGCATTTT. Translating it yields CAISESLAGRPQHF.

This clonotype appeared many times. V gene TRBV28 combines with J gene TRBJ2-3; TRBD2 matches at 14 bases. The V gene's germline CDR1 is MDHEN and CDR2 SYDVKM. The V and J ends lost 5 bases and 6 bases, in that order; junction bases with no gene match: 10. The CDR3 consists of 17 residues. The CDR3 loop reads CASSSGLAGGFKDTQYF. CDR3 DNA sequence: TGTGCCAGCAGTAGCGGACTAGCGGGGGGTTTCAAGGATACGCAGTATTTT.

The table lists this clonotype with a few counts. The rearrangement links TRBV29-1 to TRBJ2-3; D ambiguous. CDR1 and CDR2 from the germline V gene are SQVTM and ANQGSEA. The CDR3 sequence is 13 residues long. V shed 7 bases and J shed 3 bases, with 14 bases lying between them. The CDR3 coding sequence is TGCAGCGCCCCTAACCCCGGTACAGATACGCAGTATTTT. Translating it yields CSAPNPGTDTQYF.

This clonotype was detected ten times or more. The chain uses TRBV18 and TRBJ1-1, with 7 positions matching TRBD1. Trimming cost V 2 bases and J 5 bases; bases outside gene matches: 2. The CDR3 spans 13 residues. CDR1 is KGHSH, CDR2 LQKENI, per germline. The CDR3 region has the DNA TGTGCCAGCTCACCAACAGGGGAGACTGAAGCTTTCTTT. Translated, it gives CASSPTGETEAFF.

V usage is TRBV7-9 and J usage is TRBJ1-2, with TRBD1 identical over 8 bases. CDR3 length: 13 residues. Germline values: CDR1 SEHNR, CDR2 FQNEAQ (reference sequence). Unmatched junction bases numbered 5, after V lost 5 bases and J lost 6 bases. CDR3 loop: CASSAGQGDGYTF. CDR3 bases: TGTGCCAGCAGCGCAGGACAGGGCGATGGCTACACCTTC.

In nucleotides, the CDR3 is TGTGCCAGCAGCCCAGCCTCGGGGGCACCTGAAGCTTTCTTT. Its protein product is CASSPASGAPEAFF. The chain combines TRBV7-3 with TRBJ1-1, with D maybe TRBD1 (6 bases). CDR1 SGHTA and CDR2 FQGTGA come from the germline V gene. Trimming left V 5 bases short and J 6 bases short, with 16 bases between. There are 14 residues in the CDR3.

This chain uses TRBV20-1 with TRBJ2-1; TRBD2 matches 11 bases. CDR1 and CDR2 (germline): DFQATT, SNEGSKA (reference sequence). The CDR3 spans 15 residues. V trimming: 5 bases; J trimming: 7 bases; junction bases outside the gene matches: 10. CDR3 sequence reads: CSAYLAGGGWNEQFF. The CDR3 nucleotides are TGCAGTGCTTATTTAGCGGGAGGGGGATGGAATGAGCAGTTCTTC.

This clonotype was counted between two and nine times. The V gene is TRBV6-1, the J gene TRBJ1-1, with D uncertain. V lost 3 bases to trimming and J lost 10 bases, with 6 bases between them. CDR3 length equals 10 residues. Germline CDR1 and CDR2: MNHNS and SASEGT. The CDR3 region has the DNA TGTGCCAGCAGTGACAGACTAGCTTTCTTT. This sequence encodes CASSDRLAFF.

The J gene is TRBJ2-1, the V gene TRBV28, with 10 bases fitting TRBD1. CDR3 length: 14 residues. From germline, CDR1 is MDHEN and CDR2 SYDVKM. J was trimmed by 10 bases and V by 7 bases; bases with no gene match: 10. CDR3 coding DNA: TGTGCCAGCAAGGTGGGACAGGGGAACGGGGAGCAGTTCTTC. This encodes CASKVGQGNGEQFF. The full variable domain, rest sourced from reference TRBV28 and TRBJ2-1, is DVKVTQSSRYLVKRTGEKVFLECVQDMDHENMFWYRQDPGLGLRLIYFSYDVKMKEKGDIPEGYSVSREKKERFSLILESASTNQTSMYLCASKVGQGNGEQFFGPGTRLTVL.

This clonotype was seen at least ten times. The rearrangement uses TRBV5-1 and TRBJ2-5; D ambiguous. Per the germline V gene, CDR1 is SGHRS and CDR2 is YFSETQ. The V end lost 0 bases, the J end lost 0 bases, and 9 bases lay between the germline ends. The CDR3 is 15 amino acids. The CDR3 DNA reads as TGCGCCAGCAGCTTGGATCATTCGTACCAAGAGACCCAGTACTTC. It yields the protein CASSLDHSYQETQYF.

This clonotype was counted a few times. The J gene is TRBJ1-2, the V gene TRBV4-1, with D hard to call. CDR3 length: 15 amino acids. V lost 1 base to trimming and J lost 0 bases, with 9 bases between them. Germline V gene sequence: CDR1 MGHRA, CDR2 YSYEKL. CDR3 sequence: CASSQGSKPNYGYTF. The CDR3 region has the DNA TGCGCCAGCAGCCAAGGGTCCAAACCTAACTATGGCTACACCTTC.

The sample holds a few counts of this clonotype. This chain links TRBV11-2 with TRBJ2-3, with D perhaps TRBD2 (5 bases). Germline-derived CDR1 and CDR2 are SGHAT and FQNNGV. Deletions cut 1 base from V and 4 bases from J, with 6 bases between. This CDR3 is 13 amino acids long. CDR3 nucleotides: TGTGCCAGCAGCTTAGGGCGGGCAGATACGCAGTATTTT. Translated, it gives CASSLGRADTQYF.

In this sample, this clonotype turned up many times. V is TRBV20-1 and J is TRBJ2-5; 10 nucleotides align to TRBD2. CDR3 length: 14 amino acids. In germline, CDR1 is DFQATT, CDR2 SNEGSKA (reference sequence). V gave up 6 bases and J gave up 4 bases; unmatched junction bases: 8. CDR3 protein: CSAAIAGGLETQYF. The CDR3 bases are TGCAGTGCCGCCATAGCGGGGGGTTTAGAGACCCAGTACTTC.